The sequence of this TCR beta chain was determined in a study of human T cells and chemical hapten exposure. The wider study: Across the whole study, which lasted about 23 weeks, patients were given diphenylcyclopropenone on the scalp once a week. The patients, most of them female, presented with alopecia areata, totalis or universalis. Study-wide findings and caveats: Every donor had alopecia, and their immune response may therefore differ from healthy people's. No change in TCRs above 1 in 1000 frequency was produced by DPC sensitization.

This CDR3 is built from 14 residues. The V gene's germline CDR1 is MNHEY and CDR2 SVGEGT. V shed 6 bases and J 3 bases; nucleotides not matched to a gene: 6. TCRdb recomputed calls from the RACE reads with MiXCR, one row per CDR3 protein. The sample contains about 42,000 distinct CDR3 sequences, approximately 9.6% of which appear only once. This clonotype was seen at least ten times. Its antigen remains unknown. Time point specified: patch test 2, 6 weeks after DPC sensitization. Treatment meaning: therapeutic diphenylcyclopropenone sensitization with weekly scalp DPC. The authors' total RNA extraction used unfractionated whole blood.

The J gene is TRBJ2-7, the V gene TRBV6-2 or TRBV6-3; 9 bases line up with TRBD2. The receptor was derived from a woman younger than 45 with alopecia areata. Some clones in this sample may be carry-over from other donors' samples. This material consisted of whole blood, taken in connection with sensitization to the hapten diphenylcyclopropenone (DPC). DNA of the CDR3: TGTGCCAGCAGCCGACTAGCGGCGAGCTACGAGCAGTACTTC. Translating gives CASSRLAASYEQYF.